Listed here is a single TCR beta chain. Its matching antigen is unknown. This entry belongs to a study of T cell repertoires in cytomegalovirus infection. TCRdb passed the reads through MiXCR, listing each CDR3 protein once. The sample holds roughly 110,000 distinct CDR3 sequences; 9.5% to 13% are singletons and the top ten take about 32%. Sequenced sample: PBMCs, sequenced either directly or after in vitro stimulation (not recorded which). The TCR comes from a human donor in good health (CMV status not recorded). Some clones in this sample may be carry-over from other donors' samples.

The CDR3 region is CASNVGSNQPQHF. CDR3 in DNA: TGTGCCAGCAACGTCGGTAGCAATCAGCCCCAGCATTTT. The chain carries TRBV28 and TRBJ1-5; unclear D gene. CDR3 size: 13 residues. Looked up from germline, CDR1 is MDHEN and CDR2 is SYDVKM. Trimming pared 7 bases from V and 0 bases from J, leaving 7 bases between.